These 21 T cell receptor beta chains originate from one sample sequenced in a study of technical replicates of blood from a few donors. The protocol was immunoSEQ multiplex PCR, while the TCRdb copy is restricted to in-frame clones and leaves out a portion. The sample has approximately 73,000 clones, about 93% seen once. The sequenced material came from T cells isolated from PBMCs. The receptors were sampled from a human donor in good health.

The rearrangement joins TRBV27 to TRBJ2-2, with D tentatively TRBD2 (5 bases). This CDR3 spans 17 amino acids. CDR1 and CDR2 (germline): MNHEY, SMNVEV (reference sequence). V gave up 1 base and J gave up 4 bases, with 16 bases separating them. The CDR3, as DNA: TGTGCCAGCAGTTTATTTGGGATTCGGGGTAGCACCGGGGAGCTGTTTTTT. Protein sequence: CASSLFGIRGSTGELFF.

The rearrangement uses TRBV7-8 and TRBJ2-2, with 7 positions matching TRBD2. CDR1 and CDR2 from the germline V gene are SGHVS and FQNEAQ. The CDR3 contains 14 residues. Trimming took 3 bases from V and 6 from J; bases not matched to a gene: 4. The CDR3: CASSLYSGSGELFF. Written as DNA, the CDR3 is TGTGCCAGCAGCTTGTATAGCGGGTCCGGGGAGCTGTTTTTT.

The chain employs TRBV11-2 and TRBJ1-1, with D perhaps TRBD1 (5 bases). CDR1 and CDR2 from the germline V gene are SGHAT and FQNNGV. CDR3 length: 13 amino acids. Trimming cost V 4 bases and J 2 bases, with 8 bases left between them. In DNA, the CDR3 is TGTGCCAGCAGCTCCCAGGGAAACACTGAAGCTTTCTTT. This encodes CASSSQGNTEAFF.

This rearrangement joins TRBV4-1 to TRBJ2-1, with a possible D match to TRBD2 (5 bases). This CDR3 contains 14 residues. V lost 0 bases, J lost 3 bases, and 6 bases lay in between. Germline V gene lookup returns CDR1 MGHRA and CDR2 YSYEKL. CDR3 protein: CASSQEEDYNEQFF. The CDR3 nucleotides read TGCGCCAGCAGCCAAGAGGAGGACTACAATGAGCAGTTCTTC.

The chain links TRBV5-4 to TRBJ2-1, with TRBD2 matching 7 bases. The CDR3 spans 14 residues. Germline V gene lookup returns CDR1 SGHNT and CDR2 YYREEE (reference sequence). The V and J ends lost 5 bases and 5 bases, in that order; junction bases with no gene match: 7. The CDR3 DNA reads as TGTGCCAGCAGACCGGGAGGAGCGGACAATGAGCAGTTCTTC. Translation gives CASRPGGADNEQFF.

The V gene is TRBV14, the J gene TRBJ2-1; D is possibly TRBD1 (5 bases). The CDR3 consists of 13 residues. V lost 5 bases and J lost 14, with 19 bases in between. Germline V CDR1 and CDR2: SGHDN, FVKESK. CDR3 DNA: TGTGCCAGCAGCAAGCCCGACAGATTAAGGGAGTTCTTC. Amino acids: CASSKPDRLREFF.

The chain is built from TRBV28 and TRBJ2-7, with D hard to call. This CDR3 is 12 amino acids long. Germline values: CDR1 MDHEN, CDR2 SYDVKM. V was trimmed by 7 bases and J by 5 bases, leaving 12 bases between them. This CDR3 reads CASKIFRDEQYF. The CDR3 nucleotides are TGTGCCAGCAAAATTTTCCGCGACGAGCAGTACTTC.

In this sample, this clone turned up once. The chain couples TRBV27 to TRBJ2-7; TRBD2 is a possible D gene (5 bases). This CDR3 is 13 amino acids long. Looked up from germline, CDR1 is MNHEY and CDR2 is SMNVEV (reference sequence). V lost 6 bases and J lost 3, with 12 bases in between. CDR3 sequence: CASSSGLGYEQYF. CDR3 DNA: TGTGCCAGCAGCTCAGGACTTGGCTACGAGCAGTACTTC.

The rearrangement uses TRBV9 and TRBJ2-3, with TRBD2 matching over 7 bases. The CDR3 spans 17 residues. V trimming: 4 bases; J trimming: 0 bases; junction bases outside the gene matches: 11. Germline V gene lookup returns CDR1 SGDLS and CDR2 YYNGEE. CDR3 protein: CASSHSLAKFSTDTQYF. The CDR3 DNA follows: TGTGCCAGCAGCCACTCACTAGCGAAGTTTAGCACAGATACGCAGTATTTT.

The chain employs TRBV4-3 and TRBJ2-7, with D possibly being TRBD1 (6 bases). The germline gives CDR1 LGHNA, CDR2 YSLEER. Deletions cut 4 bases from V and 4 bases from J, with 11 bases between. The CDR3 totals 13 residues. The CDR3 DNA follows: TGCGCCAGCAGCCCATACAGGGCGTACGAGCAGTACTTC. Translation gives CASSPYRAYEQYF.

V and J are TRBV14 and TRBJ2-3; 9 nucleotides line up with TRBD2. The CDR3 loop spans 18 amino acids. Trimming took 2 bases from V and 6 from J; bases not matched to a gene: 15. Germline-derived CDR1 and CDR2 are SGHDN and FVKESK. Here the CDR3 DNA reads TGTGCCAGCAGCCAAATCGAGTCAGCGGGAGGTCTATTGGATACGCAGTATTTT. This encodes CASSQIESAGGLLDTQYF.

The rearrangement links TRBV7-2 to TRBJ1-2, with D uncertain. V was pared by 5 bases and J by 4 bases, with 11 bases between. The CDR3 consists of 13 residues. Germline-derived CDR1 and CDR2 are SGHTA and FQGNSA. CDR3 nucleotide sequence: TGTGCCAGCAGCGTTGGAGGCGTCTATGGCTACACCTTC. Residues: CASSVGGVYGYTF.

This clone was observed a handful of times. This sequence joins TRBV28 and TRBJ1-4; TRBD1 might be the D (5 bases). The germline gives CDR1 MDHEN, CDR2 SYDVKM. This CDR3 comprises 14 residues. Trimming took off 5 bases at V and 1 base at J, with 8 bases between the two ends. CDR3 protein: CASSLTGTNEKLFF. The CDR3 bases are TGTGCCAGCAGTCTTACAGGAACTAATGAAAAACTGTTTTTT.

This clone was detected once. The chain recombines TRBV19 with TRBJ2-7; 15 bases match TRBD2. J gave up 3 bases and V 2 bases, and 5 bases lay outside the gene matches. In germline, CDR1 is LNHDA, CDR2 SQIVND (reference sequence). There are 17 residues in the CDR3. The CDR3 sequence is CASSITTGLAGGYEQYF. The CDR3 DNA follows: TGTGCCAGTAGTATAACCACGGGACTAGCGGGAGGCTACGAGCAGTACTTC.

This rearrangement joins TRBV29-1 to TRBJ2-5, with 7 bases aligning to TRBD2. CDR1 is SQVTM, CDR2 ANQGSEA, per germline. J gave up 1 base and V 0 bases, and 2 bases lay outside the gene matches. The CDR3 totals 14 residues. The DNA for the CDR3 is TGCAGCGTTGAAGACATAGCGGGCCAAGAGACCCAGTACTTC. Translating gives CSVEDIAGQETQYF.

Here the CDR3 reads CASSFTAGEVGETQYF. Written as DNA, the CDR3 is TGTGCCAGCAGCTTTACAGCGGGAGAGGTTGGGGAGACCCAGTACTTC. The rearrangement joins TRBV5-5 to TRBJ2-5; 8 bases line up with TRBD2. V shed 2 bases, J shed 5 bases, and the junction held 11 bases outside the gene matches. The CDR3 contains 16 residues. Germline V gene lookup returns CDR1 SGHKS and CDR2 YYEKEE (reference sequence).

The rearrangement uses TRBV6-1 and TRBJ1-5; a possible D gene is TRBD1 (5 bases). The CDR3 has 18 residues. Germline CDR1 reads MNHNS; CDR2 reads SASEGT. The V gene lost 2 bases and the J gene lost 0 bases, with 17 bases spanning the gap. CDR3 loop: CASSERRAYLYSNQPQHF. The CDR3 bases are TGTGCCAGCAGTGAACGCAGGGCCTATCTATATAGCAATCAGCCCCAGCATTTT.

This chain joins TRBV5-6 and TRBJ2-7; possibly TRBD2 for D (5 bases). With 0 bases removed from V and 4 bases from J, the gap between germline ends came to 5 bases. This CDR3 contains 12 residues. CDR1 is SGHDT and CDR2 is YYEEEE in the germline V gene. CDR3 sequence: CASSLGTYEQYF. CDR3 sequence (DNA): TGTGCCAGCAGCTTGGGGACTTACGAGCAGTACTTC.

The CDR3 coding sequence is TGTGCCACCAGCAGATCTCTTCTCAGGGGGTTACACACAGATACGCAGTATTTT. Translating gives CATSRSLLRGLHTDTQYF. This chain connects TRBV15 to TRBJ2-3, with 7 bases identical to TRBD1. Trimming cost V 2 bases and J 2 bases; bases outside gene matches: 13. The length of the CDR3 is 18 residues. Per germline, CDR1 LNHNV and CDR2 YYDKDF (reference sequence).

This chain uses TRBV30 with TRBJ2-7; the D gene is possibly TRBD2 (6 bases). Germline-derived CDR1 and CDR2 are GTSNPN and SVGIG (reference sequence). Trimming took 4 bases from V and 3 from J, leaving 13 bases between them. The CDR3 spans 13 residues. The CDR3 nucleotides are TGTGCCTGGAAGGAGGGGAATCTCTACGAGCAGTACTTC. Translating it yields CAWKEGNLYEQYF.

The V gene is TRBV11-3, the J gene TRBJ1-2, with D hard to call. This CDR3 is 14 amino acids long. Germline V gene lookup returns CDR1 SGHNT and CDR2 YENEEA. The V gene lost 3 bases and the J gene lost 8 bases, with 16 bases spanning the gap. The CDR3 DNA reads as TGTGCCAGCAGCTTTGCCTCTCAGCTGCGGGGCTACACCTTC. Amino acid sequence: CASSFASQLRGYTF.